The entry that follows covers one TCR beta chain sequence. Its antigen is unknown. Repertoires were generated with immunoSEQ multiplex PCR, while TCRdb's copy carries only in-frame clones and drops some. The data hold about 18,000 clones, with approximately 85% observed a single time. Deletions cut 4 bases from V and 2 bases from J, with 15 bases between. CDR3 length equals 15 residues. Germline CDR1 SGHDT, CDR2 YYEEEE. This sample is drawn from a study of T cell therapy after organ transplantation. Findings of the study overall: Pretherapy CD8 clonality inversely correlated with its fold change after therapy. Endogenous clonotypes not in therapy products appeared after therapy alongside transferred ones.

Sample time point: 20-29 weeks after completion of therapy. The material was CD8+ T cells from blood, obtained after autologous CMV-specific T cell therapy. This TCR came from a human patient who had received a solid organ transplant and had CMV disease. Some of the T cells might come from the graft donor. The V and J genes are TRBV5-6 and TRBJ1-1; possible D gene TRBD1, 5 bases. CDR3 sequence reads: CASSPEGRANTEAFF. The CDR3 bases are TGTGCCAGCAGCCCCGAGGGACGGGCTAACACTGAAGCTTTCTTT.